The T cell receptor (beta chain) under discussion was sequenced for a study of T cell changes during pregnancy in multiple sclerosis (dated 2019 in TCRdb). Study-wide context: In women with multiple sclerosis, the researchers looked at how the T cell repertoire shifted as pregnancy progressed.

Only one count was recorded for this clone. The antigen this receptor binds is unknown. Qualities for individual bases were not recorded, and no much larger clone is one base off. Libraries were constructed by the immunoSEQ multiplex PCR assay. TCRdb provides this immuneACCESS table in a form limited to in-frame rearrangements. Some clones are lacking; in checked studies, under half of them reflect an unresolved V gene, and why the rest are absent is not known. Counted in this sample were approximately 32,000 clones; about 92% of them appeared once. The ten largest clones take up about 4.9% of the sample. The CDR3 has 14 amino acids, counting the end cysteine and phenylalanine. Just CDR3 DNA is preserved here, 42 bases in frame from base 1.

This TCR was recovered from a female donor with multiple sclerosis, enrolled in a pregnancy study. This chain is built from TRBV21-1 and TRBJ2-7; no DNA check was done on the table's D call, TRBD2. TRBV21-1 is a pseudogene locus. The specimen was CD8+ T cells from peripheral blood mononuclear cells, collected in the first trimester of pregnancy. The CDR3 protein is CASTYRAGTYEQYF. DNA sequence: TGTGCCAGCACTTACCGGGCGGGGACCTACGAGCAGTACTTC.